The 15 T cell receptor beta chains below come from one sample, sequenced in a study of T cell changes during pregnancy in multiple sclerosis. Using immunoSEQ multiplex PCR, the repertoire was profiled, and TCRdb retains in-frame clones only, with some absent. The table lists 100,000 or so clones, just over 90% of them singletons, with 3.5% in the top ten. This specimen was peripheral blood, taken after pregnancy. These receptors all stem from a female donor with multiple sclerosis, enrolled in a pregnancy study.

The chain combines TRBV4-1 with TRBJ2-7, with 10 nucleotides matching TRBD1. Germline CDR1 MGHRA, CDR2 YSYEKL. V gave up 1 base and J gave up 2 bases; unmatched junction bases: 11. The CDR3 is 18 residues long. The CDR3 here is CASSQGIPGTGAPYEQYF. CDR3 DNA sequence: TGCGCCAGCAGCCAAGGGATTCCCGGGACAGGGGCCCCCTACGAGCAGTACTTC.

The chain recombines TRBV2 with TRBJ2-7; D possibly corresponds to TRBD1 (6 bases). V gave up 1 base and J gave up 9 bases, with 10 bases separating them. The CDR3 is 12 amino acids. Germline V gene data show CDR1 as SNHLY and CDR2 as FYNNEI. Here the CDR3 reads CASSEEGDRQYF. CDR3 sequence (DNA): TGTGCCAGCAGTGAAGAGGGGGATCGGCAGTACTTC.

This sequence joins TRBV13 and TRBJ1-2, with no clear D. Germline V gives CDR1 PRHDT, CDR2 FYEKMQ (reference sequence). CDR3 length: 15 residues. V was shortened by 0 bases and J by 2 bases, with 10 bases between the two germline ends. CDR3: CASSLGSTLNYGYTF. CDR3 DNA sequence: TGTGCCAGCAGCTTAGGTTCAACACTAAACTATGGCTACACCTTC.

The chain joins TRBV19 to TRBJ2-7; 9 nucleotides match TRBD1. The germline CDR1 and CDR2 sequences are LNHDA and SQIVND (reference sequence). The CDR3 spans 15 residues. The V and J ends lost 6 bases and 2 bases, in that order; junction bases with no gene match: 8. The CDR3 DNA sequence: TGTGCCAGTAGCTATACACAGGGGGCAACCTACGAGCAGTACTTC. Its translation: CASSYTQGATYEQYF.

The chain links TRBV18 to TRBJ2-3; possibly TRBD2 for D (7 bases). Germline V gives CDR1 KGHSH, CDR2 LQKENI. Deletions cut 2 bases from V and 7 bases from J, with 16 bases between. CDR3 length equals 15 residues. The CDR3 coding sequence is TGTGCCAGCTCACCAGAGGGGGGGGAGAGCTATACGCAGTATTTT. Translation: CASSPEGGESYTQYF.

The rearrangement joins TRBV7-9 to TRBJ2-5, with D hard to call. With 1 base removed from V and 2 bases from J, the gap between germline ends came to 14 bases. The germline V gene has CDR1 SEHNR and CDR2 FQNEAQ (reference sequence). The CDR3 is 16 residues long. CDR3 DNA: TGTGCCAGCAGCTTAGTGGCTGGAGTGGCTCAAGAGACCCAGTACTTC. Protein product: CASSLVAGVAQETQYF.

This clone is labeled as medium-sized. CDR3 in DNA: TGTGCCAGCTCACCGGGGACAGGGGACTACGAGCAGTACTTC. Amino acid sequence: CASSPGTGDYEQYF. This sequence joins TRBV18 and TRBJ2-7, with 10 bases fitting TRBD1. Germline V lookup: CDR1 KGHSH, CDR2 LQKENI. There are 14 residues in the CDR3. The V and J ends lost 3 bases and 3 bases, in that order; junction bases with no gene match: 2.

J is TRBJ1-3 and V is TRBV7-8; the D is unclear. Germline CDR1 SGHVS, CDR2 FQNEAQ. Between the trimmed V and J ends, which lost 1 base and 0 bases, there was a span of 10 bases. The CDR3 is 16 residues long. The CDR3 is CASSLGPTISGNTIYF. Written as DNA, the CDR3 is TGTGCCAGCAGCTTAGGGCCAACCATCTCTGGAAACACCATATATTTT.

The rearrangement links TRBV19 to TRBJ1-5; D is uncertain. The germline CDR1 and CDR2 sequences are LNHDA and SQIVND (reference sequence). The CDR3 totals 18 residues. V lost 4 bases to trimming and J lost 5 bases, with 24 bases between them. CDR3 region: CASSTRGRAGWRYQPQHF. The DNA for the CDR3 is TGTGCCAGTAGTACCAGAGGGAGGGCCGGTTGGAGGTATCAGCCCCAGCATTTT. Supplemented by reference TRBV19 and TRBJ1-5, the full variable domain reads DGGITQSPKYLFRKEGQNVTLSCEQNLNHDAMYWYRQDPGQGLRLIYYSQIVNDFQKGDIAEGYSVSREKKESFPLTVTSAQKNPTAFYLCASSTRGRAGWRYQPQHFGDGTRLSIL.

The chain recombines TRBV7-9 with TRBJ2-7, with 9 bases lining up with TRBD2. The CDR3 covers 12 residues. Germline-derived CDR1 and CDR2 are SEHNR and FQNEAQ (reference sequence). The V gene end was trimmed by 3 bases and the J gene end by 6 bases; junction bases not matched to a gene: 0. The CDR3 region has the DNA TGTGCCAGCAGCTTTAGCGGGAGCGAGCAGTACTTC. It yields the protein CASSFSGSEQYF.

The rearrangement joins TRBV18 to TRBJ2-7; 8 bases agree with TRBD2. Germline V gene lookup returns CDR1 KGHSH and CDR2 LQKENI. J lost 7 bases, V lost 5 bases, and 10 bases had no gene match. The CDR3 has 14 amino acids. CDR3 amino acids: CASSASGGAIEQYF. CDR3 DNA sequence: TGTGCCAGCTCAGCCTCCGGGGGGGCCATTGAGCAGTACTTC.

The V gene is TRBV7-2, the J gene TRBJ1-5, with 9 bases aligning to TRBD1. Germline CDR1 is SGHTA and CDR2 is FQGNSA. The J segment lost 3 bases and the V segment lost 2 bases, leaving 5 bases of the junction unmatched. The length of the CDR3 is 16 residues. This chain's CDR3 is CASSLTGGPTNQPQHF. In DNA, the CDR3 is TGTGCCAGCAGCTTAACAGGGGGCCCCACCAATCAGCCCCAGCATTTT.

The chain combines TRBV7-6 with TRBJ1-1; TRBD1 is a possible D gene (5 bases). The CDR3 runs 16 residues. CDR1 and CDR2 (germline): SGHVS, FNYEAQ. Trimming left V 1 base short and J 3 bases short, with 15 bases between. The CDR3 sequence: CASSLGQPAGHTEAFF. The CDR3, as DNA: TGTGCCAGCAGCTTAGGACAGCCGGCGGGGCACACTGAAGCTTTCTTT.

The chain is built from TRBV11-2 and TRBJ2-7; weak D call: TRBD2 (5 bases). Germline CDR1 SGHAT, CDR2 FQNNGV. This CDR3 is built from 13 residues. The V gene lost 2 bases and the J gene lost 4 bases, with 9 bases spanning the gap. Here the CDR3 reads CASSLISAYEQYF. CDR3 sequence (DNA): TGTGCCAGCAGCTTAATTAGCGCTTACGAGCAGTACTTC.

The rearrangement uses TRBV27 and TRBJ2-6; D is possibly TRBD1 (5 bases). CDR3 length: 13 residues. V lost 9 bases and J lost 0, with 6 bases in between. Looked up from germline, CDR1 is MNHEY and CDR2 is SMNVEV (reference sequence). CDR3 sequence reads: CASQGSGANVLTF. The CDR3 nucleotides read TGTGCCAGTCAGGGCTCTGGGGCCAACGTCCTGACTTTC.